This TCR beta chain was obtained from a study of CD8+ T cells in alopecia areata. Study background: Patients in the treated group were given tofacitinib by mouth, 5 to 10 mg twice a day. Disease severity was quantified as SALT score of affected scalp area.

Trimming took 5 bases from V and 6 from J, leaving 18 bases between them. The CDR3 contains 15 residues. Per germline, CDR1 SGHTA and CDR2 FQGNSA. Treatment: oral pan-JAK inhibitor, 5-10 mg twice daily. Overall study findings and caveats: Especially in alopecia totalis/universalis, lesional scalp showed greater clonality than normal scalp did.

On this clone: What it binds is unknown.

cDNA serving as the sequencing template came from extracted, reverse transcribed RNA. The method was immunoSEQ multiplex PCR; TCRdb's version includes in-frame clones alone and lacks a portion of them. The sample shows more than 200,000 clones, over 40% of them seen only once. The chain uses TRBV7-2 and TRBJ2-3; D may be TRBD2 (5 bases). The sample consisted of CD4+ T cells sorted from blood, taken at approximately week 36, from a patient treated with tofacitinib. This receptor was obtained from a human donor with alopecia areata. In nucleotides, the CDR3 is TGTGCCAGCAGCCATACCCGCAATCCGGGGGATACGCAGTATTTT. Its translation is CASSHTRNPGDTQYF.